The 23 T cell receptor beta chains listed next were all sequenced from one sample in a study of shared clonotypes between healthy human individuals. The repertoire was sequenced with immunoSEQ multiplex PCR; TCRdb's copy has only in-frame clones and lacks some. Of some 2,000,000 clones listed, roughly 94% were seen once; the top ten hold around 0.13%. Sequenced input: naive CD4+ T cells sorted from blood. The subset was: CD45RA+ positively selected. Every receptor here comes from a man aged 18 to 29 in good health.

The chain joins TRBV2 to TRBJ1-1; TRBD1 matches 8 bases. V shed 6 bases, J shed 3 bases, and the junction held 6 bases outside the gene matches. Looked up from germline, CDR1 is SNHLY and CDR2 is FYNNEI. The CDR3 runs to 14 residues. CDR3 nucleotide sequence: TGTGCCAGCAGCGATAGACAGGGGTACACTGAAGCTTTCTTT. Translation gives CASSDRQGYTEAFF.

The chain recombines TRBV30 with TRBJ1-1, with a tentative D call TRBD1 (5 bases). The CDR3 spans 13 residues. Germline V gives CDR1 GTSNPN, CDR2 SVGIG (reference sequence). Trimming took 6 bases from V and 4 from J, leaving 15 bases between them. The DNA of the CDR3 is TGTGCCTGCACCCATGGGGGGGGCACTGAAGCTTTCTTT. Encoded protein: CACTHGGGTEAFF.

This sequence joins TRBV30 and TRBJ1-2, with 7 bases fitting TRBD1. The V gene's germline CDR1 is GTSNPN and CDR2 SVGIG (reference sequence). With 1 base clipped from V and 7 bases from J, the junction kept 15 bases outside the gene matches. The CDR3 runs to 16 residues. The CDR3 region has the DNA TGTGCCTGGAGTGCCGGTCCCAAGGGGGCGCAGGGTGGCTACACCTTC. Translating it yields CAWSAGPKGAQGGYTF.

The V and J genes are TRBV25-1 and TRBJ2-2; D is perhaps TRBD2 (5 bases). CDR3 size: 16 residues. Trimming pared 1 base from V and 2 bases from J, leaving 11 bases between. The germline V gene encodes CDR1 MGHDK and CDR2 SYGVNS. The DNA of the CDR3 is TGTGCCAGCAGTGAATCTACCCGGGGTAACACCGGGGAGCTGTTTTTT. Residues: CASSESTRGNTGELFF.

V and J are TRBV7-2 and TRBJ1-6, with D perhaps matching TRBD1 (6 bases). This CDR3 contains 15 residues. Germline V gene sequence: CDR1 SGHTA, CDR2 FQGNSA. V dropped 4 bases and J dropped 5 bases, with 12 bases sitting between them. The CDR3 nucleotides read TGTGCCAGCAGCTCTGGGGGCGGAAATAATTCACCCCTCCACTTT. As protein: CASSSGGGNNSPLHF.

This chain joins TRBV6-1 and TRBJ1-2; D is uncertain. There are 14 residues in the CDR3. In germline, CDR1 is MNHNS, CDR2 SASEGT. With 4 bases removed from V and 7 bases from J, the gap between germline ends came to 16 bases. Here the CDR3 reads CASSAVNLGSGYTF. Written as DNA, the CDR3 is TGTGCCAGCAGTGCCGTCAATTTGGGGAGTGGCTACACCTTC.

The chain uses TRBV18 and TRBJ2-7, with D possibly called TRBD1 or TRBD2 (5 bases each). Deletions cut 0 bases from V and 2 bases from J, with 11 bases between. The CDR3 is 15 residues long. Germline V CDR1 and CDR2: KGHSH, LQKENI. The CDR3 bases are TGTGCCAGCTCACCACCGGGGGACCTAGCCTACGAGCAGTACTTC. It yields the protein CASSPPGDLAYEQYF.

This chain links TRBV6-1 with TRBJ2-7, with D perhaps TRBD1 (5 bases). V lost 3 bases to trimming and J lost 5 bases, with 17 bases between them. Germline V gene sequence: CDR1 MNHNS, CDR2 SASEGT. The CDR3 is made up of 15 amino acids. The CDR3 DNA follows: TGTGCCAGCAGTGACGGTGCTAGGGGCGGAGACGAGCAGTACTTC. This encodes CASSDGARGGDEQYF.

The V gene is TRBV7-6, the J gene TRBJ1-6, with 8 bases fitting TRBD1. The V gene's germline CDR1 is SGHVS and CDR2 FNYEAQ. This CDR3 region has 16 residues. The J segment lost 7 bases and the V segment lost 2 bases, leaving 7 bases of the junction unmatched. The CDR3 bases are TGTGCCAGCAGCTTACTTAGCGGACAGGGAAATTCACCCCTCCACTTT. Its protein product is CASSLLSGQGNSPLHF.

The CDR3 spells CASSQARTSTSADTQYF. The CDR3 DNA follows: TGCGCCAGCAGCCAAGCCCGCACTAGTACTTCCGCAGATACGCAGTATTTT. The chain couples TRBV4-3 to TRBJ2-3; D might be TRBD2 (5 bases). The CDR3 runs to 17 residues. From germline, CDR1 is LGHNA and CDR2 YSLEER. V was cut by 1 base and J by 4 bases, with 18 bases left in between.

There are a few counts of this clone. The V and J genes are TRBV7-9 and TRBJ2-3; TRBD1 aligns across 8 bases. The CDR3 covers 19 residues. The J segment lost 4 bases and the V segment lost 5 bases, leaving 20 bases of the junction unmatched. Germline CDR1 and CDR2: SEHNR and FQNEAQ (reference sequence). The CDR3 DNA follows: TGTGCCAGCAGCCGACTACCCCCGCGGGCAGGGGGCGCCGCAGATACGCAGTATTTT. Protein: CASSRLPPRAGGAADTQYF.

V usage is TRBV11-2 and J usage is TRBJ2-4; D remains ambiguous. The germline gives CDR1 SGHAT, CDR2 FQNNGV. There are 17 residues in the CDR3. V was clipped by 0 bases and J by 4 bases, with 16 bases between them. The CDR3 region is CASSLDLRGQVKNIQYF. CDR3 DNA: TGTGCCAGCAGCTTAGATCTAAGAGGCCAGGTTAAAAACATTCAGTACTTC.

The chain recombines TRBV7-2 with TRBJ2-1; 12 positions match TRBD2. V lost 0 bases and J lost 7; bases outside the gene matches: 4. Germline V lookup: CDR1 SGHTA, CDR2 FQGNSA. There are 16 residues in the CDR3. CDR3 amino acids: CASSLAGLAGSNEQFF. For the CDR3, the DNA is TGTGCCAGCAGCTTAGCGGGACTAGCGGGTTCAAATGAGCAGTTCTTC.

The V gene is TRBV6-5, the J gene TRBJ1-2; 8 nucleotides align to TRBD1. The length of the CDR3 is 14 residues. V dropped 7 bases and J dropped 4; count of bases not matched to a gene: 8. From germline, CDR1 is MNHEY and CDR2 SVGAGI. This CDR3 reads CASKQPGGSYGYTF. CDR3 DNA: TGTGCCAGCAAACAGCCAGGGGGCAGCTATGGCTACACCTTC.

This chain joins TRBV11-2 and TRBJ2-5; 9 positions agree with TRBD1. Germline assignment: CDR1 SGHAT and CDR2 FQNNGV. V lost 3 bases and J lost 5; bases outside the gene matches: 10. The length of the CDR3 is 16 residues. CDR3 in amino acids: CASSLMGQGIFETQYF. In nucleotides, the CDR3 is TGTGCCAGCAGCTTGATGGGACAGGGCATTTTTGAGACCCAGTACTTC.

The V gene is TRBV12-5, the J gene TRBJ2-7, with TRBD1 matching 7 bases. CDR1 is LGHNT, CDR2 FRNRAP, per germline. The CDR3 has 14 residues. Trimming at V came to 2 bases and at J to 6 bases, leaving 7 bases not matched to a gene. CDR3 in DNA: TGTGCTAGTGGTTTGCTTCAGGGGGAAGTCGAGCAGTACTTC. Protein sequence: CASGLLQGEVEQYF.

This sequence joins TRBV5-5 and TRBJ1-3; 8 bases are shared with TRBD1. CDR3 length: 14 residues. The germline V gene encodes CDR1 SGHKS and CDR2 YYEKEE (reference sequence). Trimming at V came to 5 bases and at J to 4 bases, leaving 5 bases not matched to a gene. CDR3 DNA sequence: TGTGCCAGCAGGCCAGGGGGCTTAGGAAACACCATATATTTT. Its protein is CASRPGGLGNTIYF.

This chain links TRBV6-5 with TRBJ2-7; 11 nucleotides agree with TRBD2. The J segment lost 2 bases and the V segment lost 4 bases, leaving 1 base of the junction unmatched. Germline assignment: CDR1 MNHEY and CDR2 SVGAGI. The CDR3 consists of 14 residues. The CDR3 loop is CASSFSGRAYEQYF. In DNA, the CDR3 is TGTGCCAGCAGTTTTAGCGGGAGGGCCTACGAGCAGTACTTC.

The gene calls are TRBV5-5 and TRBJ2-2; 14 bases are a match to TRBD2. This CDR3 has 17 amino acids. CDR1 and CDR2 from the germline V gene are SGHKS and YYEKEE (reference sequence). The junction had 10 bases not matched to a gene; V was cut back by 4 bases and J by 8 bases. The CDR3 region has the DNA TGTGCCAGCAGCCCCCGACTAGCGGGAGGGAAAACGGGGGAGCTGTTTTTT. Residues: CASSPRLAGGKTGELFF.

In DNA, the CDR3 is TGTGCCAGCGGGATTGCCTACGAGCAGTACTTC. This translates into CASGIAYEQYF. The chain joins TRBV6-6 to TRBJ2-7; D gene ambiguous. The CDR3 has 11 amino acids. Germline lookup yields CDR1 MNHNY and CDR2 SVGAGI (reference sequence). V was cut by 8 bases and J by 2 bases, with 7 bases left in between.

The rearrangement links TRBV19 to TRBJ1-4, with D perhaps TRBD1 (6 bases). Germline CDR1 and CDR2: LNHDA and SQIVND (reference sequence). Trimming removed 5 bases from V and 7 bases from J, with 14 bases in between. The CDR3 runs to 14 residues. The CDR3 reads CASSPRRGGEKLFF. The CDR3 DNA sequence: TGTGCCAGTAGTCCTAGGAGGGGGGGTGAAAAACTGTTTTTT.

V and J are TRBV29-1 and TRBJ2-1; possibly TRBD1 for D (5 bases). V dropped 5 bases and J dropped 0 bases, with 8 bases sitting between them. This CDR3 has 13 residues. Germline values: CDR1 SQVTM, CDR2 ANQGSEA. The CDR3, as DNA: TGCAGCGTTTACAGGAGCTCCTACAATGAGCAGTTCTTC. Protein sequence: CSVYRSSYNEQFF.

This chain uses TRBV30 with TRBJ2-3; TRBD1 matches at 8 bases. CDR3 length: 17 amino acids. Germline-derived CDR1 and CDR2 are GTSNPN and SVGIG (reference sequence). After removal of 2 bases from V and 2 bases from J, the junction contained 12 bases not matched to a gene. The CDR3 loop reads CAWSRGYGQGNTDTQYF. DNA of the CDR3: TGTGCCTGGAGTAGGGGGTATGGACAGGGAAACACAGATACGCAGTATTTT.